The T cell receptor (beta chain) described here comes from a study of T cell responses to AZD1222 COVID-19 vaccine. Pooled samples include second doses given at about 4 or 12 weeks. Notes on the study in general: Across the whole spike, CD4 TCRs peaked at regions 160-218 and 743-854. Close to half of spike-specific TCRs reportedly recognize unmutated variant regions. Females outnumbered males among donors, who were mostly white British; clonal diversity was possibly underestimated.

Using immunoSEQ multiplex PCR, the repertoire was profiled, and TCRdb retains in-frame clones only, with some absent. This table holds roughly 93,000 clones, around 90% found once. Turning to this clone: Its antigen is currently unknown.

The clonotype originates from an adult who received the AZD1222 COVID-19 vaccine. The material was peripheral blood, obtained 28 days after the second AZD1222 dose.

The CDR3 DNA is TGTGCCACGGGCACCTACAGGGAGGTTGATGGCTACACCTTC. This codes for CATGTYREVDGYTF. The chain joins TRBV15 to TRBJ1-2; D perhaps matches TRBD1 (6 bases). This CDR3 comprises 14 residues. The V gene lost 9 bases and the J gene lost 6 bases, with 20 bases spanning the gap. Germline lookup yields CDR1 LNHNV and CDR2 YYDKDF (reference sequence).